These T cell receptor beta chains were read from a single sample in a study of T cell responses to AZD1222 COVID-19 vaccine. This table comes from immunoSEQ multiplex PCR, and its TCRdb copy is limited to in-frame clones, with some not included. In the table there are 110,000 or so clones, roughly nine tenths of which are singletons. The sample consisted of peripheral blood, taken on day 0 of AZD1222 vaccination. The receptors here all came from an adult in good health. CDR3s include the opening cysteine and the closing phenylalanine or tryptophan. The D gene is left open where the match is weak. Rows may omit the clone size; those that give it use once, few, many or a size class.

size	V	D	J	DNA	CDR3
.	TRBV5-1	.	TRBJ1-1	TGCGCCAGCAGCTTAAGAGCCTTGAACACTGAAGCTTTCTTT	CASSLRALNTEAFF
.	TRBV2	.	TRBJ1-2	TGTGCCAGCAGTGAAGGCGGGTTCTATGGCTACACCTTC	CASSEGGFYGYTF
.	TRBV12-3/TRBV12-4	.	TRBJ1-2	TGTGCCAGCAGCCCGACGGAAACTGGCTACACCTTC	CASSPTETGYTF
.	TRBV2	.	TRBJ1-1	TGTGCCAGCAGTGAAAAGGGCCGCATGTGGGAAGCTTTCTTT	CASSEKGRMWEAFF
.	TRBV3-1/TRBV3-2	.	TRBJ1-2	TGTGCCAGCAGCCAAGATTCACATAACTATGGCTACACCTTC	CASSQDSHNYGYTF
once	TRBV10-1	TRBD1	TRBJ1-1	TGCGCCAGCAGTGAGCTACAGGGGGCCACTGAAGCTTTCTTT	CASSELQGATEAFF
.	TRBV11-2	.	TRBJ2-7	TGTGCCAGCAGCTTTACTACCGGAGGCGAGCAGTACTTC	CASSFTTGGEQYF
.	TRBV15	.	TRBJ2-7	TGTGCCACCAGCAATGAAACGTGGGGGCGCTTTGACTACGAGCAGTACTTC	CATSNETWGRFDYEQYF
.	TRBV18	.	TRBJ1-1	TGTGCCAGCTCACCAATGGAGGGGAACACTGAAGCTTTCTTT	CASSPMEGNTEAFF
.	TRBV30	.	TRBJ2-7	TGTGCCTGGAGTGTAACGTCGACCTACGAGCAGTACTTC	CAWSVTSTYEQYF
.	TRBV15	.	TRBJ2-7	TGTGCCACCAGTGTTAGATCCTACGAGCAGTACTTC	CATSVRSYEQYF
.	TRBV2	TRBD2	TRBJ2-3	TGTGCCAGCGGCCTGGCGGGGGGGGCCACAGATACGCAGTATTTT	CASGLAGGATDTQYF
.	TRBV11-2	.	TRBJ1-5	TGTGCCAGCAGGCTCCAGCCCCAGGAGCCCCAGCATTTT	CASRLQPQEPQHF
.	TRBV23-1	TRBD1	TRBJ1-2	TGCGCCAGCAGACATCACCTACAGGGGGCGCCCCGCTATGGCTACACCTTC	CASRHHLQGAPRYGYTF
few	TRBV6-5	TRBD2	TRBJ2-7	TGTGCCAGCAGTCCCTCCGGGAGGGGCTACGAGCAGTACTTC	CASSPSGRGYEQYF
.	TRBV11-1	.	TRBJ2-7	TGTGCCAGCAGCTTAATTGTTGCAGCGGGCTACGAGCAGTACTTC	CASSLIVAAGYEQYF
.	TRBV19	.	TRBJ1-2	TGTGCCAGTAGTATATCCCAGGGCAACTATGGCTACACCTTC	CASSISQGNYGYTF
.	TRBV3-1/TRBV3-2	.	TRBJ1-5	TGTGCCAGCAGCCGGGGTAATCAGCCCCAGCATTTT	CASSRGNQPQHF
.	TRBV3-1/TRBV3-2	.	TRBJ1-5	TGTGCCAGCAGCCCTTCGGGGGGGGTTAGCAATCAGCCCCAGCATTTT	CASSPSGGVSNQPQHF
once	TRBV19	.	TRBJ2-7	TGTGCCAGTAGTATCAGCGGCTACTACGAGCAGTACTTC	CASSISGYYEQYF
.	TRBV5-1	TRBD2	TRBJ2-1	TGCGCCAGCAGCTTGTCGTTAGCGGGGGGTATAAGGCCGTTCTTC	CASSLSLAGGIRPFF
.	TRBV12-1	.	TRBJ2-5	TGTGCCAGCAGCTTTGGTCTGGACAGTAAAGAGACCCAGTACTTC	CASSFGLDSKETQYF
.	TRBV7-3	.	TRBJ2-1	TGTGCCAGCAGCGTACAGGGCCGAAGCTCCTACAATGAGCAGTTCTTC	CASSVQGRSSYNEQFF
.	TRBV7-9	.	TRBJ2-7	TGTGCCAGCAACGGACTTGGGGGTTACGAGCAGTACTTC	CASNGLGGYEQYF
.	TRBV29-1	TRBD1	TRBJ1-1	TGCAGCCCTGGGACAGAGAACACTGAAGCTTTCTTT	CSPGTENTEAFF
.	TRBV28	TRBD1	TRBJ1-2	TGTGCCAGCAGTCCCGGGACAGGGCTTGGCTACACCTTC	CASSPGTGLGYTF
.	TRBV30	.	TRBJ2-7	TGTGCCTGGAGTGTCGGTAGCTCCTACGAGCAGTACTTC	CAWSVGSSYEQYF
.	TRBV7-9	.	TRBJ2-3	TGTGCCAGCAGCTTTGGGTCGGGCACAGATACGCAGTATTTT	CASSFGSGTDTQYF
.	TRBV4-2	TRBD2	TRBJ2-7	TGTGCCAGCAGCCAAGGGGTAACTAGCGGGAGGTCCGAGCAGTACTTC	CASSQGVTSGRSEQYF
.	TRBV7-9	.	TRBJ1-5	TGTGCCAGCAGCACCACAGGACCGGCGGGGGGCCAGCCCCAGCATTTT	CASSTTGPAGGQPQHF
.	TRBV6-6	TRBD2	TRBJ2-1	TGTGCCAGCAGGCCCGGGACTACACACAATGAGCAGTTCTTC	CASRPGTTHNEQFF
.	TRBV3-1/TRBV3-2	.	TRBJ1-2	TGTGCCAGCAGCCAAGAAGGGGGATTCTATGGCTACACCTTC	CASSQEGGFYGYTF
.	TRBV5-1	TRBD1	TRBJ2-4	TGCGCCAGCAGCCCTCAGACAGGGGCCTGGAACATTCAGTACTTC	CASSPQTGAWNIQYF
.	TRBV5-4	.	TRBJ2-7	TGTGCCAGCAGCCGTGAACAGGGATCCGACGAGCAGTACTTC	CASSREQGSDEQYF
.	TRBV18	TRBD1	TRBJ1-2	TGTGCCAGCTCACCAGTGGACAGGGGATTACTAGCCTATGGCTACACCTTC	CASSPVDRGLLAYGYTF
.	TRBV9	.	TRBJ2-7	TGTGCCAGCAGCGTAGAGGGGGGGACCTACGAGCAGTACTTC	CASSVEGGTYEQYF
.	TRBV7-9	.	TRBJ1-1	TGTGCCAGCAGCGACCTGGGCCATGGACGTAAAACGAACACTGAAGCTTTCTTT	CASSDLGHGRKTNTEAFF
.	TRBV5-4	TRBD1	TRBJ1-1	TGTGCCAGCAGTTCGGGACAGAGCATGAACACTGAAGCTTTCTTT	CASSSGQSMNTEAFF
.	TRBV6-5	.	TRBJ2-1	TGTGCCAGCAGACGGAACAATGAGCAGTTCTTC	CASRRNNEQFF
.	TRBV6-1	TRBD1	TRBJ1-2	TGTGCCAGCAGTGAAAGAGGTCAGGGGGGCAGGGGCTACACCTTC	CASSERGQGGRGYTF
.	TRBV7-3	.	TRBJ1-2	TGTGCCAGCAGCTTGTCGGGGGTTGTTGGCTACACCTTC	CASSLSGVVGYTF
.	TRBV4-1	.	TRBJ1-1	TGCGCCAGCAGCCTCCGTGCAGGGGCAATGAACACTGAAGCTTTCTTT	CASSLRAGAMNTEAFF
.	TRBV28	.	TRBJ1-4	TGTGCCAGCAGTTCCTTACAGACAACTAATGAAAAACTGTTTTTT	CASSSLQTTNEKLFF
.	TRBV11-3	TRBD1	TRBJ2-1	TGTGCCAGCAGCCAACAGGGGGAACACAATGAGCAGTTCTTC	CASSQQGEHNEQFF
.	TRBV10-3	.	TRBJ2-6	TGTGCCTCGGGGGCCGCTGGGGCCAACGTCCTGACTTTC	CASGAAGANVLTF
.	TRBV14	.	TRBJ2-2	TGTGCCAGCAGCCAAGTTGGGGGTGATAACACCGGGGAGCTGTTTTTT	CASSQVGGDNTGELFF
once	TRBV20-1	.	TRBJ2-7	TGCAGTGCTAGTTCCCCTTACGGTTACGGCTACGAGCAGTACTTC	CSASSPYGYGYEQYF
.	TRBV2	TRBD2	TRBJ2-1	TGTGCCAGCGGAGCTAGCGGGAGGTACAATGAGCAGTTCTTC	CASGASGRYNEQFF
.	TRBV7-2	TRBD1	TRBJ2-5	TGTGCCAGCACCGACACCCCGGGACAGGGAAAGACCCAGTACTTC	CASTDTPGQGKTQYF
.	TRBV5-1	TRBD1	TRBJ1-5	TGCGCCAGCAGCCCACTTGGACAGGGAGGGCCCCAGCATTTT	CASSPLGQGGPQHF
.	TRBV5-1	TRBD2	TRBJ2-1	TGCGCCAGCAGCTTGGCCCCTAGCGGGAGTGGAGTTAATGAGCAGTTCTTC	CASSLAPSGSGVNEQFF
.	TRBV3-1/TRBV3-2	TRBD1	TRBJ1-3	TGTGCCAGCAGCCAAGGACAGGGTGTTTCCATATATTTT	CASSQGQGVSIYF
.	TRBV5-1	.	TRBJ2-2	TGCGCCAGCAGCCTTCATCAAGGGGGGGCGACCGGGGAGCTGTTTTTT	CASSLHQGGATGELFF
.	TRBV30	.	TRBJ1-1	TGTGCCTGGGACAGTTTGATGGTTAAGGACACTGAAGCTTTCTTT	CAWDSLMVKDTEAFF
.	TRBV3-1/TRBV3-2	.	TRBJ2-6	TGTGCCAGCAGCCAAGGGGCCAACGTCCTGACTTTC	CASSQGANVLTF